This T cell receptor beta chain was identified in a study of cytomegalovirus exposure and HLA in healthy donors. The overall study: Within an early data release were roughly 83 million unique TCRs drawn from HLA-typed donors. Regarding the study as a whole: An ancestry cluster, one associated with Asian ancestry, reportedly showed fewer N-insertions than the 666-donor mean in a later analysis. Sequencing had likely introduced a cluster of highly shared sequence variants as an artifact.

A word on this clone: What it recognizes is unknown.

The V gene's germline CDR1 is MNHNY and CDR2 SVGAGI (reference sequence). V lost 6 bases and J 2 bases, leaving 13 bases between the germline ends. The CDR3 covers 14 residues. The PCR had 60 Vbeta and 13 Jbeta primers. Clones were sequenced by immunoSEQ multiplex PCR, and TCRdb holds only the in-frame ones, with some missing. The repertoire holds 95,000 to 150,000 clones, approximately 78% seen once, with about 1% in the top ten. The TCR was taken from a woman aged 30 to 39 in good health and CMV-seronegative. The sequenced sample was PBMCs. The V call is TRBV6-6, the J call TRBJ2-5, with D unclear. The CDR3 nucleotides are TGTGCCAGCAGGTACCTATCGACACAAGAGACCCAGTACTTC. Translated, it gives CASRYLSTQETQYF.